This T cell receptor beta chain originates from a study of blood T cells in healthy people across ages (dated by TCRdb to 2014 to 2015). As for the study more broadly: Template switching captured roughly one uniquely barcoded TCR beta cDNA molecule per two T cells in model experiments. To track age-related changes in TCR beta repertoire diversity, the study relied on deep sequencing normalized with unique cDNA molecular identifiers. The donors were split into four age groups: young (average around 15 years), middle-aged (roughly 39), aged (about 56) and long-lived (approximately 89). To avoid experimental bias, donors of different ages were spread randomly across the sequencing lanes. Two additional independent replicas of 1 million unique cDNA reads from the same blood draw were analyzed for two donors (one aged 18 to 30 and one aged 80 or older).

The donors were some 36 Caucasian individuals from Russia, aged roughly 6 to 100 years, who were systemically healthy. Around 10 milliliters of peripheral blood were drawn from each donor into EDTA-treated Vacutainer tubes. Ficoll-Paque density-gradient centrifugation was used to isolate PBMCs, with at least 6 million per sample. Total RNA, at least 6 micrograms per sample, was extracted from PBMCs with Trizol reagent. The percentages of naive CD45RAhigh/CD27high T cells were determined by flow cytometry on a PBMC aliquot from every donor. The study at large found these results: Donor CMV infection status was unknown, potentially confounding age-related changes in expanded clonotypes. The percentage of naive T cells measured by flow cytometry correlated strongly with observed TCR beta diversity. Estimates of total diversity based on one million sequenced T cells were regarded as lower bounds and as underestimates. Observed TCR beta diversity per million T cells fell roughly linearly with age, and a significant reduction was already apparent by age roughly 40. Conclusive comparison of naive and antigen-experienced compartments was prevented by the profiling of bulk unsorted PBMCs. Compared with the aged group, the long-lived group had more naive CD4+ T cells, fewer expanded clones and increased TCR diversity, a pattern suggesting age selection.

CDR1 and CDR2, per the germline V gene, are LGHNA and YNFKEQ. V has 1 base trimmed and J has 2 bases trimmed; junction bases matching no gene number 6. The CDR3 measures 17 amino acids from cysteine to phenylalanine. Only CDR3 DNA is held: 51 bases, read in frame from base 1. Library construction relied on 5' RACE. The run used an Illumina HiSeq 2500. A second PCR of about 6 to 11 cycles was performed with a sample-barcoded 5' primer and a J-beta primer mix. Each TCR beta cDNA molecule received a unique molecular identifier from a template-switch 5' adaptor carrying 12 random nucleotides. Each sample yielded at least 3 million CDR3-containing paired-end reads. All of the RNA was converted into first-strand cDNA using the Mint cDNA synthesis kit, with a TRBC-specific oligonucleotide serving as the primer. Following uracil-DNA glycosylase treatment, a first 18-cycle PCR with universal primers M1SS and BC2_uni_R was performed on all cDNA. In the source study's methods: For normalization, 1 million high-quality reads were randomly selected from each sample, with every read carrying a distinct molecular identifier. Instead of being binned into consensus sequences, reads that shared molecular identifiers were thrown out. MiTCR, run with a Q25 quality threshold and the strictest error-elimination algorithm, handled CDR3 identification, clonotype clustering and error correction. A nonparametric unseen species model with Euler transformation was used to estimate lower-bound total TCR beta diversity. The public reads were quality trimmed at Q25 with fastp and then assembled into clones with MiXCR by TCRdb, keeping productive beta chains. Each entry is one CDR3 protein sequence, shown with its most common DNA and genes. The V and J calls, along with clone size, are taken from TCRdb and not from the paper's own processing. The sample table contains 1.6 million or so distinct CDR3 sequences; only one count was recorded for roughly a third of them. The leading ten clones occupy approximately 11% of the sample.

A remark on this clonotype: There is no known antigen for this receptor. No much larger clone exists at a distance of one base, and base qualities are not known.

This sequence was found in a woman aged 25-40 years in good health. The source material was blood. The rearranged segments are TRBV4-2 and TRBJ1-4, and TRBD1 aligns with 8 junction nucleotides. The CDR3 reads as follows: CASSQGQRTGTNEKLFF. The DNA is as follows: TGTGCCAGCAGCCAAGGCCAGAGGACAGGGACTAATGAAAAACTGTTTTTT.